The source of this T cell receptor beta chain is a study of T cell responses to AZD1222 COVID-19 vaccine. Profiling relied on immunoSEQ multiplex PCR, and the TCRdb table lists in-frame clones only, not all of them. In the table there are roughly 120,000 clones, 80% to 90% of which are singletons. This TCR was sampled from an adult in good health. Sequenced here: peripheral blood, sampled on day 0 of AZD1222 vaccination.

DNA for the CDR3: TGTGCCAGTAGTTTTCCAGGGACCTACAATGAGCAGTTCTTC. It codes for CASSFPGTYNEQFF. The genes are TRBV19 and TRBJ2-1; the D gene is possibly TRBD1 (5 bases). The CDR3 runs 14 residues. V was clipped by 5 bases and J by 2 bases, with 10 bases between them. Per germline, CDR1 LNHDA and CDR2 SQIVND (reference sequence).